This is a list of T cell receptor beta chains from one sample in a study of shared T cell receptors in the human thymus. This table comes from immunoSEQ multiplex PCR, and its TCRdb copy is limited to in-frame clones, with some not included. This table has about 660,000 clones, roughly 88% appearing once. This sample also appeared in a second study, on human thymus T cells.

The sequenced sample consisted of thymocytes. Receptors were obtained from a boy under three years old with a congenital heart defect. The CDR3 runs from the conserved cysteine through the conserved F or W. D genes are given only for firm matches.

D gene,V gene,J gene,CDR3 protein,CDR3 DNA
TRBD2,TRBV30,TRBJ2-1,CAPAGGAGPEQFF,TGTGCCCCCGCCGGAGGAGCGGGACCTGAGCAGTTCTTC
TRBD2,TRBV30,TRBJ2-3,CAWNGTSGRASTDTQYF,TGTGCCTGGAATGGGACTAGCGGGAGGGCAAGCACAGATACGCAGTATTTT
TRBD1,TRBV4-1,TRBJ1-5,CASSQKPTGDQPQHF,TGCGCCAGCAGCCAAAAACCGACAGGGGATCAGCCCCAGCATTTT
-,TRBV19,TRBJ1-5,CASSRVESPCNQPQHF,TGTGCCAGCTCGAGGGTCGAAAGCCCCTGCAATCAGCCCCAGCATTTT
-,TRBV5-1,TRBJ1-5,CASSLDRYSNQPQHF,TGCGCCAGCAGCTTGGACAGGTATAGCAATCAGCCCCAGCATTTT
-,TRBV6-1,TRBJ2-1,CASSEALPGLSFHEQFF,TGTGCCAGCAGTGAAGCCTTGCCAGGGCTATCCTTCCATGAGCAGTTCTTC
-,TRBV2,TRBJ1-1,CASSEEGWGGRAFF,TGTGCCAGCAGTGAAGAGGGGTGGGGGGGGAGAGCTTTCTTT
-,TRBV7-9,TRBJ1-4,CASSFRDFIAEKLFF,TGTGCCAGCAGCTTTCGGGACTTTATTGCTGAAAAACTGTTTTTT
-,TRBV2,TRBJ2-5,CASSDQETQYF,TGTGCCAGCAGCGACCAAGAGACCCAGTACTTC
TRBD1,TRBV27,TRBJ2-5,CASSLLGRDRPKETQYF,TGTGCCAGCAGTTTACTTGGCCGGGACAGGCCAAAAGAGACCCAGTACTTC
TRBD1,TRBV19,TRBJ1-4,CASSISRNRDRGKEKLFF,TGTGCCAGTAGTATCTCCAGAAACCGGGACAGGGGTAAGGAAAAACTGTTTTTT
-,TRBV28,TRBJ2-7,CASSFHSGGTYEQYF,TGTGCCAGCAGTTTCCATTCCGGGGGAACCTACGAGCAGTACTTC
-,TRBV10-3,TRBJ1-1,CAISDWGTGVNTEAFF,TGTGCCATCAGTGATTGGGGGACTGGAGTGAACACTGAAGCTTTCTTT
TRBD1,TRBV4-3,TRBJ2-7,CASSQRDRAYEQYF,TGCGCCAGCAGCCAACGGGACAGGGCCTACGAGCAGTACTTC
-,TRBV5-1,TRBJ1-4,CASSPRGGGYEKLFF,TGCGCCAGCAGCCCGAGGGGAGGGGGTTATGAAAAACTGTTTTTT
-,TRBV29-1,TRBJ2-7,CSAQRSSYEQYF,TGCAGCGCCCAGAGGAGCTCCTACGAGCAGTACTTC